This T cell receptor beta chain was retrieved from a study of T-cell reconstitution after alpha-beta-depleted transplantation in children. Unique molecular identifiers were used to barcode this TCRbeta library. A single record per CDR3 protein comes from TCRdb applying MiXCR to the PCR reads. The sample includes some 500,000 distinct CDR3 sequences, 30% to 35% of them seen just once. V gave up 5 bases and J gave up 4 bases, with 11 bases separating them. The V gene's germline CDR1 is SGHTA and CDR2 FQGNSA. The CDR3 covers 13 residues. The sequencing here drew on PBMCs from the stem cell graft donor, taken from the stem cell graft. This chain connects TRBV7-2 to TRBJ1-1; D gene unclear. The receptor was derived from a human donor who donated a stem cell graft to a child with aplastic anemia. CDR3 nucleotide sequence: TGTGCCAGCAGCCAGTCCTCTGGCACTGAAGCTTTCTTT. Protein sequence: CASSQSSGTEAFF.